This T cell receptor (beta chain) was sequenced during a study of CD8 T cells in Susac syndrome. Study observations and caveats: An acknowledgment was made by the study that its TCR sequencing and HLA analysis involved relatively few individuals.

To note about this clonotype: The antigen is undetermined.

J lost 5 bases, V lost 2 bases, and 7 bases had no gene match. Germline lookup yields CDR1 SGDLS and CDR2 YYNGEE. The CDR3 sequence is 15 residues long. It was with random hexamers that 0.5 to 1 ug RNA was reverse transcribed. immunoSEQ multiplex PCR amplified TCR beta CDR3 across 54 Vbeta, 13 Jbeta. TCRdb itself ran the immunoSEQ multiplex PCR reads through MiXCR, one entry per CDR3 protein. This table has around 300,000 distinct CDR3 sequences, about 88% appearing once. Sequencing targeted TCR beta in T cells from blood (CD8+ and CD4+). Negative isolation yielded CD4+ and CD8+ T cells, and FACS enriched TEMRA cells.

This TCR derives from a human donor with multiple sclerosis. The sample comprised CD8+ T cells from PBMCs. The chain uses TRBV9 and TRBJ2-1, with 7 positions matching TRBD2. Here the CDR3 reads CASSVGASGHNEQFF. The CDR3 DNA is TGTGCCAGCAGCGTTGGGGCTAGCGGACACAATGAGCAGTTCTTC.